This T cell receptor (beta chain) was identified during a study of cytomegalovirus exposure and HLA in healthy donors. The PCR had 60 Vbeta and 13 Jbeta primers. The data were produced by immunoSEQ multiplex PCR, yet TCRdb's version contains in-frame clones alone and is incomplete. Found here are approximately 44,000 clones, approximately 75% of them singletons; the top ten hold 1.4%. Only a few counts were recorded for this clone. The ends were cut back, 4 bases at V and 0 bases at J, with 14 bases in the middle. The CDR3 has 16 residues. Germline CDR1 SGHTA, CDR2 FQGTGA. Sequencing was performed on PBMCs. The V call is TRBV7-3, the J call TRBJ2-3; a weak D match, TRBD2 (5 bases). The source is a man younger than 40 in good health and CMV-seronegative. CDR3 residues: CASSSPLGGSTDTQYF. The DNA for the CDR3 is TGTGCCAGCAGCTCCCCCCTTGGAGGAAGCACAGATACGCAGTATTTT.